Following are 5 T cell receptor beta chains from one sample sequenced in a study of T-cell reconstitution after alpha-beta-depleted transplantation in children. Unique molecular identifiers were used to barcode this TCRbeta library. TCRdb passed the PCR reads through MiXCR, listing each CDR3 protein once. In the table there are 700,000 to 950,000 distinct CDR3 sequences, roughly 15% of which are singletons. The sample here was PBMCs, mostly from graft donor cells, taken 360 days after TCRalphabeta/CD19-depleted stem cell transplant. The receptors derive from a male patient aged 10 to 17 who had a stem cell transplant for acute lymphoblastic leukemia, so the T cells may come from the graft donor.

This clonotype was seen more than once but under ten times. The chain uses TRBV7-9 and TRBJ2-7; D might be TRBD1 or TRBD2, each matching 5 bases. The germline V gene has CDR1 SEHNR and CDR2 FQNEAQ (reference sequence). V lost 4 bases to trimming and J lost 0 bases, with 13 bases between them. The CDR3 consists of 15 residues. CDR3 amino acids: CASSSGTYSSYEQYF. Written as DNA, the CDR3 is TGTGCCAGCAGCTCGGGGACCTATAGCTCCTACGAGCAGTACTTC.

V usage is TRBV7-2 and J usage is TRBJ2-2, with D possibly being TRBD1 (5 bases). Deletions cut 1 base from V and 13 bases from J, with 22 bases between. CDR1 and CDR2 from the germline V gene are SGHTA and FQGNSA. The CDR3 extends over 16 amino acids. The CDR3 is CASSLDLVVGTQGLFF. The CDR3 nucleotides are TGTGCCAGCAGCTTAGACTTGGTAGTCGGAACCCAGGGGCTGTTTTTT.

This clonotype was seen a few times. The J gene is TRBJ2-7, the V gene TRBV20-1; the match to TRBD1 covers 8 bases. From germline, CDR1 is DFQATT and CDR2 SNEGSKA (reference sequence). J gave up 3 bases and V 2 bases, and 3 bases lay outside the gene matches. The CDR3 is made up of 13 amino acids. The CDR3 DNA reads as TGCAGTGCTAGACCAGGGGGCTTCTACGAGCAGTACTTC. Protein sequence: CSARPGGFYEQYF.

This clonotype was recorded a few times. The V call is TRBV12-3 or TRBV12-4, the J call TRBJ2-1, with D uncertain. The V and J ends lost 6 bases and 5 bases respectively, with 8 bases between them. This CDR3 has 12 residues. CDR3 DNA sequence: TGTGCCAGCAGACCGGATAACAATGAGCAGTTCTTC. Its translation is CASRPDNNEQFF.

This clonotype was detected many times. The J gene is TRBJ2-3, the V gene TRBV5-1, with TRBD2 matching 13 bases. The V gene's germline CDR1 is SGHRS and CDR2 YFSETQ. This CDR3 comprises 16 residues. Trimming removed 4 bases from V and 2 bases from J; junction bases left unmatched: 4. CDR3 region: CASSVTSGRITDTQYF. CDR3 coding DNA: TGCGCCAGCAGCGTGACTAGCGGGAGGATCACAGATACGCAGTATTTT.